This TCR beta chain was sequenced during a study of regulatory T cells in long-lasting Graves disease. Arm-PCR with iRepertoire HTBI primers amplified the CDR3 regions for these TCR beta libraries. Using its own MiXCR run on the multiplex PCR reads, TCRdb lists one record per CDR3 protein. The top ten clones hold about a sixth of a sample with over 400,000 distinct CDR3 sequences, 12% to 15% of them seen once. Time point noted: newly diagnosed GD, antithyroid drugs for less than 3 months. PBMCs provided the RNA from which the TCR library was made. The CDR3 sequence is 15 residues long. With 2 bases removed from V and 7 bases from J, the gap between germline ends came to 15 bases. Germline lookup yields CDR1 MDHEN and CDR2 SYDVKM. These data also formed part of another study, on T cells in Graves' hyperthyroidism and ophthalmopathy. In that study: Stable hyperthyroidism: no ophthalmopathy progression over 18 months of follow-up. The model predicted ophthalmopathy a median around seven months before onset.

The rearrangement joins TRBV28 to TRBJ1-5, with D perhaps TRBD1 (6 bases). This specimen was peripheral blood mononuclear cells (PBMCs), taken at new diagnosis, from a patient treated with antithyroid drugs. This TCR came from a woman aged 45-59 years with Graves disease. Here the CDR3 reads CASSLGQGFRQPQHF. In nucleotides, the CDR3 is TGTGCCAGCAGTTTAGGGCAGGGGTTTAGGCAGCCCCAGCATTTT. Filled out from reference TRBV28 and TRBJ1-5, the complete variable domain reads DVKVTQSSRYLVKRTGEKVFLECVQDMDHENMFWYRQDPGLGLRLIYFSYDVKMKEKGDIPEGYSVSREKKERFSLILESASTNQTSMYLCASSLGQGFRQPQHFGDGTRLSIL.